Following are 32 T cell receptor beta chains from one sample sequenced in a study of cytomegalovirus exposure and HLA in healthy donors. The primer mix had 60 Vbeta and 13 Jbeta primers. Here immunoSEQ multiplex PCR was the method, and the copy in TCRdb shows in-frame clones only, minus some. The sample comprises approximately 160,000 clones, about 76% of which are singletons, and over 2.5% rests with the top ten. The specimen was PBMCs. Receptor source: a woman aged 40-49 years in good health and CMV-seropositive.

The chain uses TRBV6-1 and TRBJ1-5; a weak D match, TRBD1 (5 bases). This CDR3 has 15 residues. The V end lost 3 bases, the J end lost 5 bases, and 14 bases lay between the germline ends. Germline CDR1 is MNHNS and CDR2 is SASEGT. This CDR3 is CASSDQGRVDQPQHF. CDR3 in DNA: TGTGCCAGCAGTGATCAGGGTCGGGTTGATCAGCCCCAGCATTTT.

This clone was counted once. V gene TRBV6-5 combines with J gene TRBJ2-7, with 12 nucleotides matching TRBD2. After removal of 5 bases from V and 3 bases from J, the junction contained 5 bases not matched to a gene. Germline assignment: CDR1 MNHEY and CDR2 SVGAGI. The CDR3 totals 15 residues. The CDR3 protein is CASSGETSGSYEQYF. In nucleotides, the CDR3 is TGTGCCAGCAGTGGAGAGACTAGCGGGAGCTACGAGCAGTACTTC.

The sample holds a few counts of this clone. This sequence joins TRBV7-8 and TRBJ1-1; TRBD1 matches 8 bases. Germline CDR1 and CDR2: SGHVS and FQNEAQ. The CDR3 covers 16 residues. J lost 2 bases, V lost 3 bases, and 8 bases had no gene match. The CDR3 bases are TGTGCCAGCAGCTTGCCGGGACAGGAATTAAACACTGAAGCTTTCTTT. Residues: CASSLPGQELNTEAFF.

This sequence joins TRBV7-2 and TRBJ1-2; D remains ambiguous. CDR3 size: 19 residues. The V gene's germline CDR1 is SGHTA and CDR2 FQGNSA. Trimming took off 2 bases at V and 8 bases at J, with 30 bases between the two ends. In DNA form, the CDR3 reads TGTGCCAGCAGCTTATCCCTCCGGGAGGCGCCAAGGGTAAGAACCGGCTACACCTTC. Translated: CASSLSLREAPRVRTGYTF.

This clone was seen once. This sequence joins TRBV7-9 and TRBJ2-5; possibly TRBD1 for D (6 bases). The length of the CDR3 is 15 residues. CDR1 is SEHNR and CDR2 is FQNEAQ in the germline V gene (reference sequence). V was clipped by 5 bases and J by 1 base, with 14 bases between them. The CDR3 DNA is TGTGCCAGCAGCGGACGGACAGTCGGCCAAGAGACCCAGTACTTC. Amino acid sequence: CASSGRTVGQETQYF.

The gene calls are TRBV5-1 and TRBJ2-7; TRBD1 matches 9 bases. V was clipped by 2 bases and J by 6 bases; unmatched bases: 15. There are 17 residues in the CDR3. Germline V CDR1 and CDR2: SGHRS, YFSETQ. The CDR3 loop is CASSFTRGGTGTLEQYF. In DNA, the CDR3 is TGCGCCAGCAGCTTTACCAGGGGGGGGACAGGGACCCTCGAGCAGTACTTC. The whole variable domain, filled in from reference TRBV5-1 and TRBJ2-7, reads KAGVTQTPRYLIKTRGQQVTLSCSPISGHRSVSWYQQTPGQGLQFLFEYFSETQRNKGNFPGRFSGRQFSNSRSEMNVSTLELGDSALYLCASSFTRGGTGTLEQYFGPGTRLTVT.

The chain combines TRBV6-4 with TRBJ1-1, with unresolved D. The ends were cut back, 10 bases at V and 4 bases at J, with 16 bases in the middle. Germline CDR1 MRHNA, CDR2 SNTAGT. The CDR3 is made up of 13 amino acids. In nucleotides, the CDR3 is TGTGCCAACACGACGTCGGGAAGCACTGAAGCTTTCTTT. This codes for CANTTSGSTEAFF.

The chain uses TRBV4-1 and TRBJ2-3; 9 nucleotides align to TRBD2. From germline, CDR1 is MGHRA and CDR2 YSYEKL. The V segment lost 0 bases and the J segment 5 bases; nucleotides outside the gene matches: 9. The CDR3 runs 17 residues. CDR3 loop: CASSQEPLRGGVDTQYF. Here the CDR3 DNA reads TGCGCCAGCAGCCAAGAGCCTCTGCGGGGGGGAGTAGATACGCAGTATTTT.

This clone was recorded once. CDR3 nucleotides: TGCGCCAGCAGCCCATCATCGGACACCTATGAGCAGTTCTTC. This gives the protein CASSPSSDTYEQFF. The chain is built from TRBV4-3 and TRBJ2-1, with D perhaps TRBD1 (5 bases). V was trimmed by 4 bases and J by 8 bases, leaving 15 bases between them. The CDR3 is 14 amino acids. Germline V gives CDR1 LGHNA, CDR2 YSLEER.

V gene TRBV5-4 combines with J gene TRBJ2-3, with 13 bases matching TRBD2. The germline V gene encodes CDR1 SGHNT and CDR2 YYREEE (reference sequence). The CDR3 has 14 amino acids. With 2 bases clipped from V and 8 bases from J, the junction kept 2 bases outside the gene matches. The DNA for the CDR3 is TGTGCCAGCAGCTTCGGGACTAGCGGGACTACGCAGTATTTT. This codes for CASSFGTSGTTQYF.

The rearrangement links TRBV5-1 to TRBJ2-1, with 8 nucleotides matching TRBD1. CDR3 length: 16 amino acids. CDR1 SGHRS and CDR2 YFSETQ come from the germline V gene. With 3 bases clipped from V and 0 bases from J, the junction kept 5 bases outside the gene matches. The CDR3 here is CASSYGTGRSYNEQFF. CDR3 in DNA: TGCGCCAGCAGCTACGGGACAGGCCGCTCCTACAATGAGCAGTTCTTC.

The chain joins TRBV7-9 to TRBJ1-2, with D possibly TRBD1 on 5 matching bases. The V and J ends lost 5 bases and 5 bases respectively, with 21 bases between them. Germline values: CDR1 SEHNR, CDR2 FQNEAQ (reference sequence). This CDR3 region has 16 residues. This CDR3 reads CASSKNAQGTVYGYTF. The CDR3 DNA sequence: TGTGCCAGCAGCAAAAACGCCCAGGGTACTGTTTATGGCTACACCTTC.

DNA of the CDR3: TGCGCCAGCAGCTTGGTAGCGGGGCCGAGCTCCTACGAGCAGTACTTC. Its protein product is CASSLVAGPSSYEQYF. This sequence joins TRBV5-1 and TRBJ2-5, with 8 bases identical to TRBD2. TRBJ2-7 matches the DNA end more closely, so the J call is doubtful. This CDR3 is 16 amino acids long. Germline values: CDR1 SGHRS, CDR2 YFSETQ.

This clone was recorded only once. This sample includes further DNA sequences coding for the same CDR3. The chain combines TRBV5-1 with TRBJ1-3, with 8 bases that match TRBD1. J gave up 4 bases and V 3 bases, and 9 bases lay outside the gene matches. The CDR3 runs 16 residues. Looked up from germline, CDR1 is SGHRS and CDR2 is YFSETQ. The CDR3 DNA follows: TGCGCCAGCAGCTCGGGACAGGTTTTCTCCGGAAACACCATATATTTT. Protein: CASSSGQVFSGNTIYF.

CDR3 sequence: CASSGGQGSAEAFF. For the CDR3, the DNA is TGTGCCAGCAGTGGAGGACAGGGTAGCGCTGAAGCTTTCTTT. The chain links TRBV6-1 to TRBJ1-1; the match to TRBD1 covers 8 bases. The V segment lost 4 bases and the J segment 6 bases; nucleotides outside the gene matches: 7. CDR1 MNHNS and CDR2 SASEGT come from the germline V gene. CDR3 length: 14 amino acids.

The chain uses TRBV2 and TRBJ2-1; D remains ambiguous. Looked up from germline, CDR1 is SNHLY and CDR2 is FYNNEI. CDR3 length equals 13 residues. The germline V and J ends were trimmed by 5 bases and 7 bases, with 12 bases remaining between them. The CDR3 DNA follows: TGTGCCAGCAGTCTCCCCGTTCGGAATGAGCAGTTCTTC. It yields the protein CASSLPVRNEQFF.

Regarding this clone: Compared with germline, one end of the junction differs, possibly owing to a read error. V is TRBV7-9 and J is TRBJ2-5; possibly TRBD2 for D (7 bases). CDR3 length: 15 residues. Germline V gene data show CDR1 as SEHNR and CDR2 as FQNEAQ (reference sequence). The CDR3 here is CASSPVGGAAETQHF. Here the CDR3 DNA reads TGTGCCAGCAGCCCCGTGGGGGGGGCGGCGGAGACCCAGCACTTC.

V gene TRBV5-1 combines with J gene TRBJ2-2; TRBD1 matches at 9 bases. The germline V gene encodes CDR1 SGHRS and CDR2 YFSETQ. CDR3 length: 16 amino acids. V dropped 1 base and J dropped 5; count of bases not matched to a gene: 6. As DNA, the CDR3 is TGCGCCAGCAGCTTGCGGGACAGGGTAATAACCGGGGAGCTGTTTTTT. Its protein is CASSLRDRVITGELFF.

V usage is TRBV7-7 and J usage is TRBJ2-2; tentative D call: TRBD1 (5 bases). Germline V lookup: CDR1 SSHAT, CDR2 FNYEAQ (reference sequence). Trimming removed 2 bases from V and 2 bases from J, with 9 bases in between. The CDR3 extends over 15 amino acids. CDR3 coding DNA: TGTGCCAGCAGCTTATTGGGGCCCAACACCGGGGAGCTGTTTTTT. As protein: CASSLLGPNTGELFF.

A few counts support this clone. This chain connects TRBV4-1 to TRBJ1-5; tentative D call: TRBD1 (5 bases). V was clipped by 0 bases and J by 9 bases, with 18 bases between them. The CDR3 contains 16 residues. Germline CDR1 is MGHRA and CDR2 is YSYEKL. The CDR3 protein is CASSQDLTGPGRPQHF. The CDR3 DNA sequence: TGCGCCAGCAGCCAAGATCTTACAGGCCCAGGAAGGCCCCAGCATTTT.

This chain joins TRBV23-1 and TRBJ2-7; 7 bases agree with TRBD1. TRBV23-1 qualifies as an ORF whose function is uncertain. V lost 0 bases and J lost 4; bases outside the gene matches: 6. The CDR3 runs 15 residues. The CDR3 DNA is TGCGCCAGCAGTCAATCAAGGGGGCTTGTTTACGAGCAGTACTTC. As protein: CASSQSRGLVYEQYF.

CDR3 protein: CASRRAGTYNSPLHF. In nucleotides, the CDR3 is TGTGCCAGCAGGAGGGCGGGAACTTATAATTCACCCCTCCACTTT. The chain couples TRBV25-1 to TRBJ1-6; no clear D gene. CDR3 length: 15 residues. V was trimmed by 6 bases and J by 4 bases, leaving 13 bases between them. The germline CDR1 and CDR2 sequences are MGHDK and SYGVNS.

This clone was observed once. The rearrangement uses TRBV19 and TRBJ1-3; 12 bases align to TRBD1. Unmatched junction bases numbered 5, after V lost 5 bases and J lost 0 bases. The CDR3 is made up of 17 amino acids. Germline V lookup: CDR1 LNHDA, CDR2 SQIVND (reference sequence). DNA for the CDR3: TGTGCCAGTAGTGCAAAGGGACAGGGGGCCTCTGGAAACACCATATATTTT. This sequence encodes CASSAKGQGASGNTIYF.

The chain has TRBV2 and TRBJ2-7; 10 bases are a match to TRBD1. CDR3 length equals 13 residues. V trimming: 8 bases; J trimming: 3 bases; junction bases outside the gene matches: 4. Germline-derived CDR1 and CDR2 are SNHLY and FYNNEI. The CDR3 DNA reads as TGTGCCAGCGAAGGACAGGGGGGCTACGAGCAGTACTTC. Protein: CASEGQGGYEQYF.

The chain links TRBV4-2 to TRBJ1-3, with a weak D call TRBD1 (5 bases). V dropped 0 bases and J dropped 3 bases, with 15 bases sitting between them. Germline loops: CDR1 LGHNA, CDR2 YNFKEQ. This CDR3 has 17 amino acids. The CDR3 spells CASSQDEGGGVGNTIYF. DNA of the CDR3: TGTGCCAGCAGCCAAGATGAGGGCGGGGGAGTTGGAAACACCATATATTTT.

The gene calls are TRBV5-4 and TRBJ1-1; 9 bases line up with TRBD1. The V gene's germline CDR1 is SGHNT and CDR2 YYREEE (reference sequence). The V segment lost 2 bases and the J segment 4 bases; nucleotides outside the gene matches: 3. The CDR3 contains 14 residues. The CDR3 loop is CASSLQGASTEAFF. Written as DNA, the CDR3 is TGTGCCAGCAGCTTACAGGGGGCCAGCACTGAAGCTTTCTTT. Supplemented by reference TRBV5-4 and TRBJ1-1, the full variable domain reads ETGVTQSPTHLIKTRGQQVTLRCSSQSGHNTVSWYQQALGQGPQFIFQYYREEENGRGNFPPRFSGLQFPNYSSELNVNALELDDSALYLCASSLQGASTEAFFGQGTRLTVV.

The gene calls are TRBV7-2 and TRBJ2-7, with TRBD1 identical over 9 bases. Germline CDR1 and CDR2: SGHTA and FQGNSA. V lost 5 bases and J lost 0; bases outside the gene matches: 2. CDR3 length: 14 residues. CDR3 sequence reads: CASSEGQGSYEQYF. CDR3 coding DNA: TGTGCCAGCAGCGAGGGACAGGGCTCCTACGAGCAGTACTTC. Looking up the rest from reference TRBV7-2 and TRBJ2-7 gives the full variable domain: GAGVSQSPSNKVTEKGKDVELRCDPISGHTALYWYRQSLGQGLEFLIYFQGNSAPDKSGLPSDRFSAERTGGSVSTLTIQRTQQEDSAVYLCASSEGQGSYEQYFGPGTRLTVT.

V is TRBV5-1 and J is TRBJ1-3; tentative D call: TRBD1 (5 bases). This CDR3 has 16 amino acids. Germline V lookup: CDR1 SGHRS, CDR2 YFSETQ. Trimming took 3 bases from V and 1 from J, leaving 14 bases between them. CDR3 region: CASSSEGVFSGNTIYF. DNA for the CDR3: TGCGCCAGCAGCTCAGAAGGGGTATTTTCTGGAAACACCATATATTTT.

A remark on this clone: The same CDR3 is also encoded by other DNA sequences in this sample. The V call is TRBV10-3, the J call TRBJ1-3; 9 bases align to TRBD1. This CDR3 has 14 residues. The V and J ends lost 5 bases and 4 bases, in that order; junction bases with no gene match: 3. Germline loops: CDR1 ENHRY, CDR2 SYGVKD. The DNA for the CDR3 is TGTGCCATCAGTACAGGGGGCTCGGGAAACACCATATATTTT. It codes for CAISTGGSGNTIYF.

The chain carries TRBV5-1 and TRBJ1-1, with 9 nucleotides matching TRBD1. The trim removed 4 bases at V and 3 bases at J, leaving 4 bases unmatched. Per germline, CDR1 SGHRS and CDR2 YFSETQ. The CDR3 covers 14 residues. CDR3 residues: CASSDGQGHTEAFF. The CDR3 DNA reads TGCGCCAGCAGCGACGGACAGGGGCACACTGAAGCTTTCTTT.

The chain carries TRBV2 and TRBJ2-5; 7 bases align to TRBD2. This CDR3 has 15 amino acids. From germline, CDR1 is SNHLY and CDR2 FYNNEI. V trimming: 4 bases; J trimming: 0 bases; junction bases outside the gene matches: 5. The CDR3 spells CASSASGAHQETQYF. CDR3 coding DNA: TGTGCCAGCAGTGCAAGCGGGGCCCACCAAGAGACCCAGTACTTC.

The chain joins TRBV5-5 to TRBJ2-5, with D tentatively TRBD2 (6 bases). The length of the CDR3 is 14 residues. Germline V lookup: CDR1 SGHKS, CDR2 YYEKEE (reference sequence). The V and J ends lost 9 bases and 1 base respectively, with 16 bases between them. The CDR3, as DNA: TGTGCCACCTCTCTAGCGTTAACCCAAGAGACCCAGTACTTC. Amino acid sequence: CATSLALTQETQYF.